Below, 30 T cell receptor beta chains from the same sample are listed, as sequenced in a study of blood T cell repertoires in COVID-19. This table comes from immunoSEQ multiplex PCR, and its TCRdb copy is limited to in-frame clones, with some not included. The profile shows about 50,000 clones, roughly 78% of them singletons. The sequenced material came from peripheral blood. The origin of the receptors is a man aged 65 to 85 with acute or convalescent COVID-19.

This chain joins TRBV19 and TRBJ1-1; D is perhaps TRBD1 (5 bases). V was clipped by 6 bases and J by 1 base, with 15 bases between them. Germline assignment: CDR1 LNHDA and CDR2 SQIVND (reference sequence). The CDR3 covers 15 residues. As DNA, the CDR3 is TGTGCCAGTAGCCGGATGGGAGGGGCGAACACTGAAGCTTTCTTT. It translates to CASSRMGGANTEAFF.

Only a few counts were recorded for this clone. This chain joins TRBV7-2 and TRBJ1-1, with D possibly matching TRBD1 (5 bases). Trimming pared 5 bases from V and 0 bases from J, leaving 7 bases between. Germline CDR1 is SGHTA and CDR2 is FQGNSA. This CDR3 has 13 residues. CDR3 sequence: CASSQGMNTEAFF. The DNA for the CDR3 is TGTGCCAGCAGCCAGGGTATGAACACTGAAGCTTTCTTT.

This clone showed up just a few times. CDR3 sequence reads: CAWSEGGINQPQHF. The DNA for the CDR3 is TGTGCCTGGTCCGAGGGGGGGATCAATCAGCCCCAGCATTTT. This chain links TRBV30 with TRBJ1-5; possible D gene TRBD1, 6 bases. Trimming took off 5 bases at V and 3 bases at J, with 14 bases between the two ends. There are 14 residues in the CDR3. CDR1 GTSNPN and CDR2 SVGIG come from the germline V gene (reference sequence).

The genes are TRBV18 and TRBJ2-3; 8 nucleotides agree with TRBD2. J lost 1 base, V lost 6 bases, and 9 bases had no gene match. The CDR3 has 16 amino acids. Germline V gives CDR1 KGHSH, CDR2 LQKENI. CDR3 protein: CASSYQPGGGTDTQYF. CDR3 coding DNA: TGTGCCAGCTCTTACCAGCCGGGGGGGGGCACAGATACGCAGTATTTT.

The CDR3 reads CASSQGLRDNEQFF. The CDR3 DNA reads TGCGCCAGCAGCCAAGGACTCCGAGACAATGAGCAGTTCTTC. The chain joins TRBV4-3 to TRBJ2-1; D is unclear. CDR1 LGHNA and CDR2 YSLEER come from the germline V gene. CDR3 length: 14 residues. V was shortened by 1 base and J by 5 bases, with 9 bases between the two germline ends.

The rearrangement joins TRBV28 to TRBJ2-7, with D tentatively TRBD1 (6 bases). Trimming left V 6 bases short and J 2 bases short, with 8 bases between. Germline lookup yields CDR1 MDHEN and CDR2 SYDVKM. The CDR3 is made up of 12 amino acids. The CDR3 sequence: CASRHRAYEQYF. The CDR3 nucleotides are TGTGCCAGCAGACACAGGGCCTACGAGCAGTACTTC.

The gene calls are TRBV5-8 and TRBJ1-6; D is unresolved. Germline CDR1 reads SGHTS; CDR2 reads YDEGEE. This CDR3 is 15 amino acids long. Trimming left V 7 bases short and J 7 bases short, with 18 bases between. CDR3 in DNA: TGTGCCAGCGCTCTTGAGCCGGCGGGCAATTCACCCCTCCACTTT. Its protein product is CASALEPAGNSPLHF.

This chain links TRBV15 with TRBJ2-7; TRBD1 matches at 9 bases. Trimming at V came to 5 bases and at J to 5 bases, leaving 7 bases not matched to a gene. From germline, CDR1 is LNHNV and CDR2 YYDKDF (reference sequence). The CDR3 has 14 amino acids. This chain's CDR3 is CATSVGQGKDEQYF. In DNA form, the CDR3 reads TGTGCCACCAGCGTGGGACAGGGAAAAGACGAGCAGTACTTC.

The gene calls are TRBV6-6 and TRBJ1-2; TRBD1 agrees at 9 bases. Germline-derived CDR1 and CDR2 are MNHNY and SVGAGI (reference sequence). The CDR3 runs to 14 residues. The trim removed 6 bases at V and 4 bases at J, leaving 6 bases unmatched. CDR3 in DNA: TGTGCCAGCAGGTCACAGGGGGCAGGCTATGGCTACACCTTC. Amino acid sequence: CASRSQGAGYGYTF.

Written as DNA, the CDR3 is TGTGCCAGCAGCTTCCTCCGACAGGCCTCGGCCAAAAACATTCAGTACTTC. This translates into CASSFLRQASAKNIQYF. The J gene is TRBJ2-4, the V gene TRBV7-2, with D perhaps TRBD1 (6 bases). The CDR3 is 17 amino acids. The germline V gene has CDR1 SGHTA and CDR2 FQGNSA. V lost 3 bases and J lost 1, with 16 bases in between. The whole variable domain, filled in from reference TRBV7-2 and TRBJ2-4, reads GAGVSQSPSNKVTEKGKDVELRCDPISGHTALYWYRQSLGQGLEFLIYFQGNSAPDKSGLPSDRFSAERTGGSVSTLTIQRTQQEDSAVYLCASSFLRQASAKNIQYFGAGTRLSVL.

The rearrangement links TRBV18 to TRBJ2-5, with D maybe TRBD2 (5 bases). With 3 bases removed from V and 5 bases from J, the gap between germline ends came to 10 bases. CDR3 length: 13 amino acids. Germline CDR1 and CDR2: KGHSH and LQKENI. The CDR3 bases are TGTGCCAGCTCACCGGGCCTAGCTGAGACCCAGTACTTC. Protein sequence: CASSPGLAETQYF.

The chain links TRBV25-1 to TRBJ2-5, with D tentatively TRBD1 (6 bases). V gave up 0 bases and J gave up 4 bases, with 12 bases separating them. This CDR3 is built from 15 residues. From germline, CDR1 is MGHDK and CDR2 SYGVNS. CDR3 loop: CASSEYRGGGETQYF. CDR3 DNA: TGTGCCAGCAGTGAATACCGAGGGGGTGGAGAGACCCAGTACTTC.

Worth noting for this clone: Other DNA sequences in this specimen translate into the identical CDR3. V is TRBV29-1 and J is TRBJ2-3; possibly TRBD1 for D (5 bases). The germline V gene has CDR1 SQVTM and CDR2 ANQGSEA. Between the trimmed V and J ends, which lost 4 bases and 0 bases, there was a span of 8 bases. The CDR3 totals 13 residues. CDR3 sequence (DNA): TGCAGCGTTGGGGGCAGAAGCACAGATACGCAGTATTTT. Translation: CSVGGRSTDTQYF.

The DNA of the CDR3 is TGTGCCAGCAGCTTGAAGATCAGGGAGAACACTGAAGCTTTCTTT. It specifies CASSLKIRENTEAFF. The gene calls are TRBV5-5 and TRBJ1-1, with a weak D call TRBD1 (5 bases). The V gene's germline CDR1 is SGHKS and CDR2 YYEKEE (reference sequence). Trimming left V 1 base short and J 1 base short, with 11 bases between. The CDR3 sequence is 15 residues long.

This sequence joins TRBV30 and TRBJ1-1; no clear D gene. CDR1 is GTSNPN and CDR2 is SVGIG in the germline V gene (reference sequence). V gave up 0 bases and J gave up 1 base, with 6 bases separating them. This CDR3 spans 13 amino acids. CDR3 protein: CAWSVARNTEAFF. For the CDR3, the DNA is TGTGCCTGGAGTGTGGCCCGGAACACTGAAGCTTTCTTT. Based on the CDR3 plus reference TRBV30 and TRBJ1-1, the full variable domain is SQTIHQWPATLVQPVGSPLSLECTVEGTSNPNLYWYRQAAGRGLQLLFYSVGIGQISSEVPQNLSASRPQDRQFILSSKKLLLSDSGFYLCAWSVARNTEAFFGQGTRLTVV.

The V and J genes are TRBV18 and TRBJ1-1; TRBD1 matches at 9 bases. Germline trimming cut 1 base from V and 4 bases from J; bases unmatched to any gene: 1. The germline V gene encodes CDR1 KGHSH and CDR2 LQKENI. The CDR3 contains 14 residues. The CDR3 is CASSPRGQGTEAFF. CDR3 in DNA: TGTGCCAGCTCACCACGGGGACAGGGCACTGAAGCTTTCTTT.

The chain recombines TRBV5-4 with TRBJ1-4; 7 bases are shared with TRBD1. CDR3 length: 14 residues. In germline, CDR1 is SGHNT, CDR2 YYREEE (reference sequence). Losses at the gene ends were 3 bases for V and 2 bases for J; bases not matched to a gene: 1. The CDR3 spells CASSSGQTNEKLFF. The CDR3 nucleotides read TGTGCCAGCAGCTCGGGACAGACTAATGAAAAACTGTTTTTT.

This clone was seen a single time. The chain recombines TRBV21-1 with TRBJ2-7; the table's D call of TRBD2 was not tested on the DNA. TRBV21-1 is a pseudogene locus. CDR3 size: 16 residues. The CDR3 DNA reads as TGTGCCAGCAGCAAAGAGGGGCCGGGGGGGTCCTACGAGCAGTACTTC. This translates into CASSKEGPGGSYEQYF.

The chain uses TRBV7-8 and TRBJ1-4; tentative D call: TRBD1 (5 bases). Between the trimmed V and J ends, which lost 6 bases and 0 bases, there was a span of 14 bases. Germline V gives CDR1 SGHVS, CDR2 FQNEAQ. There are 16 residues in the CDR3. CDR3: CASRDDRFATNEKLFF. The CDR3 nucleotides are TGTGCCAGCAGGGATGACAGATTTGCAACTAATGAAAAACTGTTTTTT.

The chain joins TRBV7-9 to TRBJ2-1, with 7 bases identical to TRBD2. The CDR3 totals 14 residues. Germline V gene sequence: CDR1 SEHNR, CDR2 FQNEAQ (reference sequence). V was pared by 5 bases and J by 8 bases, with 9 bases of the junction left unmatched. CDR3 nucleotides: TGTGCCAGCAGCCCAGCGGGACTGATGGATGAGCAGTTCTTC. As protein: CASSPAGLMDEQFF.

V usage is TRBV6-1 and J usage is TRBJ2-7; D gene uncertain. Germline V gives CDR1 MNHNS, CDR2 SASEGT. Trimming shortened V by 1 base and J by 2 bases, and 12 bases separated the two germline ends. The CDR3 is 15 residues long. Here the CDR3 DNA reads TGTGCCAGCAGTGAAGATCAGGCCTTTCCCTACGAGCAGTACTTC. Its translation: CASSEDQAFPYEQYF.

The V gene is TRBV29-1, the J gene TRBJ2-7; TRBD2 might be the D (6 bases). Between the trimmed V and J ends, which lost 5 bases and 5 bases, there was a span of 16 bases. The CDR3 extends over 13 amino acids. Germline assignment: CDR1 SQVTM and CDR2 ANQGSEA. The chain's CDR3 is CSVSRLVEDEQYF. DNA of the CDR3: TGCAGCGTTTCTAGACTAGTAGAGGACGAGCAGTACTTC.

The CDR3 sequence is CASSEGGTSGIYEQYF. CDR3 coding DNA: TGTGCCAGCAGCGAGGGAGGGACTAGCGGGATCTACGAGCAGTACTTC. This rearrangement joins TRBV9 to TRBJ2-7; TRBD2 aligns across 13 bases. CDR3 length: 16 residues. Germline CDR1 and CDR2: SGDLS and YYNGEE. J gave up 3 bases and V 3 bases, and 6 bases lay outside the gene matches. Based on the CDR3 plus reference TRBV9 and TRBJ2-7, the full variable domain is DSGVTQTPKHLITATGQRVTLRCSPRSGDLSVYWYQQSLDQGLQFLIQYYNGEERAKGNILERFSAQQFPDLHSELNLSSLELGDSALYFCASSEGGTSGIYEQYFGPGTRLTVT.

CDR3 DNA: TGTGCCAGCAGCTTCCAGGGGACACCTAGCACAGATACGCAGTATTTT. Its translation is CASSFQGTPSTDTQYF. The genes are TRBV7-2 and TRBJ2-3; the D gene is possibly TRBD1 (6 bases). The CDR3 is 16 residues long. Germline-derived CDR1 and CDR2 are SGHTA and FQGNSA. V was clipped by 3 bases and J by 0 bases, with 13 bases between them.

The sample holds a few counts of this clone. The rearrangement links TRBV6-2 or TRBV6-3 to TRBJ1-1, with 7 bases identical to TRBD1. Trimming at V came to 5 bases and at J to 1 base, leaving 4 bases not matched to a gene. This CDR3 contains 14 residues. Germline V gene sequence: CDR1 MNHEY, CDR2 SVGEGT. The CDR3 DNA sequence: TGTGCCAGCAGTCTACAGGGGCGGAACACTGAAGCTTTCTTT. This translates into CASSLQGRNTEAFF.

This sequence joins TRBV28 and TRBJ1-1, with D perhaps matching TRBD1 (6 bases). V was pared by 6 bases and J by 1 base, with 15 bases between. This CDR3 region has 15 residues. Germline loops: CDR1 MDHEN, CDR2 SYDVKM. CDR3 nucleotide sequence: TGTGCCAGCAGGGATATGACAGGAGAGAACACTGAAGCTTTCTTT. Encoded protein: CASRDMTGENTEAFF.

The rearrangement joins TRBV19 to TRBJ1-4, with a tentative D call TRBD1 (5 bases). This CDR3 spans 14 amino acids. CDR1 LNHDA and CDR2 SQIVND come from the germline V gene (reference sequence). V lost 3 bases to trimming and J lost 6 bases, with 11 bases between them. The CDR3 DNA is TGTGCCAGTAGTATGGGAGGGGACCATGAAAAACTGTTTTTT. This codes for CASSMGGDHEKLFF.

The chain uses TRBV12-3 or TRBV12-4 and TRBJ2-7, with D perhaps matching TRBD1 (6 bases). The CDR3 extends over 13 amino acids. V was clipped by 3 bases and J by 2 bases, with 8 bases between them. This CDR3 is CASSFYRAYEQYF. For the CDR3, the DNA is TGTGCCAGCAGTTTCTACAGGGCCTACGAGCAGTACTTC.

CDR3 coding DNA: TGTGCCAGCAGTGGGACTAGCGGGAGGGGGACCGGGGAGCTGTTTTTT. This codes for CASSGTSGRGTGELFF. The chain combines TRBV2 with TRBJ2-2; 15 bases are a match to TRBD2. V shed 4 bases, J shed 5 bases, and the junction held 2 bases outside the gene matches. This CDR3 has 16 residues. Per germline, CDR1 SNHLY and CDR2 FYNNEI.

CDR3 amino acids: CATSRGGVRQGTEAFF. In DNA form, the CDR3 reads TGTGCCACCAGCAGGGGGGGCGTGCGACAGGGCACTGAAGCTTTCTTT. This rearrangement joins TRBV15 to TRBJ1-1, with 7 bases lining up with TRBD1. After removal of 3 bases from V and 4 bases from J, the junction contained 11 bases not matched to a gene. Germline V lookup: CDR1 LNHNV, CDR2 YYDKDF (reference sequence). The CDR3 has 16 residues.